Shown below are 16 T cell receptor beta chains from a single sample sequenced in a study of regulatory T cells in long-lasting Graves disease. Time point reported: persistent/refractory GD, antithyroid drugs over 5 years with positive TRAb. RNA from PBMCs was the source of the TCR library. Construction of TCR beta libraries relied on iRepertoire HTBI primers and on Arm-PCR targeting CDR3 regions. TCRdb called the multiplex PCR reads again in MiXCR, with one record for every CDR3 protein. The profile covers 600,000 to 800,000 distinct CDR3 sequences, with around 30% appearing a single time and about 40% taken by the ten largest. The sequencing used peripheral blood mononuclear cells (PBMCs), collected when the disease was refractory, from a patient treated with antithyroid drugs. The receptors come from a female donor with Graves disease.

This chain links TRBV2 with TRBJ2-1; TRBD2 matches 9 bases. CDR3 length equals 14 residues. Germline lookup yields CDR1 SNHLY and CDR2 FYNNEI. V dropped 7 bases and J dropped 4; count of bases not matched to a gene: 5. The CDR3 coding sequence is TGTGCCAGCATAGGGCTAGCGGGGTACAATGAGCAGTTCTTC. Its protein is CASIGLAGYNEQFF.

The chain uses TRBV3-1 and TRBJ1-5, with a weak D call TRBD1 (6 bases). The ends were cut back, 7 bases at V and 4 bases at J, with 17 bases in the middle. This CDR3 spans 15 amino acids. Germline V CDR1 and CDR2: LGHDT, YNNKEL (reference sequence). The CDR3, as DNA: TGTGCCAGCAACCATTCAATCACAGGGAATCAGCCCCAGCATTTT. Its protein is CASNHSITGNQPQHF.

The chain recombines TRBV6-1 with TRBJ2-2; D remains ambiguous. The germline gives CDR1 MNHNS, CDR2 SASEGT. V lost 6 bases and J lost 7, with 12 bases in between. The CDR3 contains 13 residues. The CDR3 DNA follows: TGTGCCAGCAGGGACGACCCAGGCGGGGAGCTGTTTTTT. Translated: CASRDDPGGELFF.

This clonotype was detected a few times. The CDR3 bases are TGCAGTGCTAGAGATACGGGGCAATTGGCACCCCTCCACTTT. This translates into CSARDTGQLAPLHF. The chain combines TRBV20-1 with TRBJ1-6, with D possibly TRBD1 on 5 matching bases. V was trimmed by 0 bases and J by 11 bases, leaving 14 bases between them. Germline-derived CDR1 and CDR2 are DFQATT and SNEGSKA (reference sequence). The CDR3 covers 14 residues.

The CDR3 DNA sequence: TGTGCCAGCAGGGAAGGACAGGCCCCGGCTAACTATGGCTACACCTTC. As protein: CASREGQAPANYGYTF. This chain uses TRBV13 with TRBJ1-2; TRBD1 matches at 7 bases. The CDR3 has 16 amino acids. Losses at the gene ends were 6 bases for V and 0 bases for J; bases not matched to a gene: 10. CDR1 and CDR2 from the germline V gene are PRHDT and FYEKMQ (reference sequence).

The chain employs TRBV12-3 or TRBV12-4 and TRBJ1-6, with 11 nucleotides matching TRBD1. The trim removed 6 bases at V and 7 bases at J, leaving 5 bases unmatched. The CDR3 sequence is 15 residues long. This CDR3 is CASSQGTGGNSPLHF. The DNA for the CDR3 is TGTGCCAGCAGCCAAGGGACAGGGGGGAATTCACCCCTCCACTTT.

This CDR3 is CSASGSTPYNEQFF. The CDR3 region has the DNA TGCAGTGCTAGCGGGAGTACCCCCTACAATGAGCAGTTCTTC. The rearrangement joins TRBV20-1 to TRBJ2-1; D might be TRBD2 (6 bases). This CDR3 contains 14 residues. Germline V lookup: CDR1 DFQATT, CDR2 SNEGSKA (reference sequence). Trimming removed 3 bases at V and 2 bases at J, with 11 bases between.

This clonotype occurred a few times. The J gene is TRBJ2-7, the V gene TRBV11-2, with D unclear. The CDR3 is 15 amino acids. V was trimmed by 3 bases and J by 3 bases, leaving 15 bases between them. The germline CDR1 and CDR2 sequences are SGHAT and FQNNGV. CDR3 sequence: CASSFINSLNYEQYF. CDR3 DNA: TGTGCCAGCAGCTTCATCAACAGTTTGAACTACGAGCAGTACTTC.

This clonotype was detected only a few times. V and J are TRBV12-3 or TRBV12-4 and TRBJ1-1; 10 bases line up with TRBD1. CDR3 length: 14 residues. The V gene end was trimmed by 6 bases and the J gene end by 3 bases; junction bases not matched to a gene: 4. CDR3 sequence: CASRGQGFDTEAFF. The CDR3 region has the DNA TGTGCCAGCAGGGGACAGGGGTTCGACACTGAAGCTTTCTTT.

A note on this clonotype: Sequence at one end of the junction differs from germline and may be a read error. The V gene is TRBV20-1, the J gene TRBJ1-4; D not resolved. Germline V gives CDR1 DFQATT, CDR2 SNEGSKA (reference sequence). CDR3 length: 12 residues. CDR3 bases: TGCGGTGCTACCGGGCGAGCTGAAAAACTGTTTTTT. Encoded protein: CGATGRAEKLFF.

This clonotype was observed a few times. The J gene is TRBJ1-1, the V gene TRBV7-9; D gene uncertain. V was clipped by 1 base and J by 3 bases, with 9 bases between them. Germline V gene lookup returns CDR1 SEHNR and CDR2 FQNEAQ (reference sequence). The CDR3 contains 14 residues. CDR3 protein: CASSLGGEDTEAFF. The DNA for the CDR3 is TGTGCCAGCAGCTTAGGGGGAGAGGACACTGAAGCTTTCTTT.

This sequence joins TRBV5-1 and TRBJ2-3; D gene unclear. The germline CDR1 and CDR2 sequences are SGHRS and YFSETQ. V lost 0 bases, J lost 0 bases, and 5 bases lay in between. CDR3 length equals 14 residues. The CDR3 coding sequence is TGCGCCAGCAGCTTGGAGGACAGCACAGATACGCAGTATTTT. It codes for CASSLEDSTDTQYF.

CDR3 nucleotides: TGTGCCAGTAGTATAGGTGGACAGATAGATGAAGCTTTCTTT. Translating it yields CASSIGGQIDEAFF. The chain carries TRBV19 and TRBJ1-1; D perhaps matches TRBD1 (6 bases). The germline CDR1 and CDR2 sequences are LNHDA and SQIVND (reference sequence). V was shortened by 1 base and J by 7 bases, with 13 bases between the two germline ends. The CDR3 loop spans 14 amino acids.

CDR3 region: CASSQRTGPGNTIYF. CDR3 bases: TGTGCCAGCAGCCAACGGACAGGGCCTGGAAACACCATATATTTT. The chain has TRBV6-1 and TRBJ1-3; 8 bases match TRBD1. The CDR3 covers 15 residues. CDR1 MNHNS and CDR2 SASEGT come from the germline V gene. The trim removed 6 bases at V and 2 bases at J, leaving 6 bases unmatched.

The chain employs TRBV9 and TRBJ1-4, with 8 positions matching TRBD1. Germline loops: CDR1 SGDLS, CDR2 YYNGEE. This CDR3 is built from 17 residues. V was pared by 0 bases and J by 8 bases, with 12 bases of the junction left unmatched. DNA of the CDR3: TGTGCCAGCAGCGTAGCAGCCGGACAGGGTGCCGGGGAAAAACTGTTTTTT. This translates into CASSVAAGQGAGEKLFF.

In its sample, this clonotype was seen a few times. The chain has TRBV20-1 and TRBJ1-4, with D unresolved. Germline CDR1 reads DFQATT; CDR2 reads SNEGSKA (reference sequence). The CDR3 runs to 12 residues. Trimming removed 3 bases at V and 5 bases at J, with 7 bases between. The CDR3 sequence: CSARVRNEKLFF. In nucleotides, the CDR3 is TGCAGTGCTAGGGTCAGGAATGAAAAACTGTTTTTT.